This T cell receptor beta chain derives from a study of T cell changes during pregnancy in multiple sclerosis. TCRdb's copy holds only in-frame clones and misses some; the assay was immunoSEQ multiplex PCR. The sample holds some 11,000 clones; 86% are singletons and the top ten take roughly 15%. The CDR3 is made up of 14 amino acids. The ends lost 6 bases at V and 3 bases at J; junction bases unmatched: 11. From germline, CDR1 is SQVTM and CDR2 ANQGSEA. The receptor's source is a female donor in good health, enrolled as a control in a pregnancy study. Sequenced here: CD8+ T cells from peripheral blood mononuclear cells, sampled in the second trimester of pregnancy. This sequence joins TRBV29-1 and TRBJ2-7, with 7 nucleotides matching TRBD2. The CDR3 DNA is TGCAGCGTCCAAAGTGCCAGGGAGGGCTACGAGCAGTACTTC. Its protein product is CSVQSAREGYEQYF.